The present TCR beta chain was sequenced within a study of cytomegalovirus exposure and HLA in healthy donors. The data were produced by immunoSEQ multiplex PCR, yet TCRdb's version contains in-frame clones alone and is incomplete. The sample shows some 140,000 clones, roughly nine tenths of them seen only once. V lost 4 bases and J 2 bases, leaving 6 bases between the germline ends. Germline CDR1 is SGHDT and CDR2 is YYEEEE. This CDR3 contains 13 residues. Sequenced material: PBMCs. The source of this sequence is a man aged 18 to 30 in good health and CMV-seronegative. This chain uses TRBV5-6 with TRBJ2-2, with D hard to call. The CDR3 DNA reads as TGTGCCAGCAGCCCCGTCAACACCGGGGAGCTGTTTTTT. Residues: CASSPVNTGELFF. The full variable domain, completed using reference TRBV5-6 and TRBJ2-2, is DAGVTQSPTHLIKTRGQQVTLRCSPKSGHDTVSWYQQALGQGPQFIFQYYEEEERQRGNFPDRFSGHQFPNYSSELNVNALLLGDSALYLCASSPVNTGELFFGEGSRLTVL.